This T cell receptor (beta chain) is from a study of cytomegalovirus exposure and HLA in healthy donors. A remark on this clone: Its antigen remains unknown.

Points from the study as a whole: Among the CMV-associated chains, a few were confirmed in vitro as specific for CMV antigens. A later analysis found that most CMV-associated TCR beta chains appeared HLA-restricted.

With 60 Vbeta and 13 Jbeta primers, the PCR was carried out. Data came from immunoSEQ multiplex PCR; TCRdb stores just in-frame clones and leaves some out. The data contain under 150,000 clones, 82% of them singletons. The source is a male donor in good health and CMV-seronegative. Sequencing input: PBMCs.

The CDR3 region has the DNA TGTGCCAGCAGCCCCCAAACCATACTAGCGGGTGGCAATGAGCAGTTCTTC. Translation: CASSPQTILAGGNEQFF. The V gene is TRBV7-9, the J gene TRBJ2-1; 9 bases align to TRBD2. The CDR3 covers 17 residues. Germline V gives CDR1 SEHNR, CDR2 FQNEAQ (reference sequence). V gave up 5 bases and J gave up 6 bases; unmatched junction bases: 14.